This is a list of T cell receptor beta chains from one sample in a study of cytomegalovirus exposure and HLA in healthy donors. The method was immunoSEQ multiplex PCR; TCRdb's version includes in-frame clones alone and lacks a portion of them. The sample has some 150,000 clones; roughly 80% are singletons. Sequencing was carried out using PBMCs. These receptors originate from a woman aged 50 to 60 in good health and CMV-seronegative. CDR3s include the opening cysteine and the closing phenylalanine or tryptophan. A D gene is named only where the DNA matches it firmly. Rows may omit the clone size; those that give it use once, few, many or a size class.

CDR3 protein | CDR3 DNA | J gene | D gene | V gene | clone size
CSVVRSSGNTIYF | TGCAGCGTTGTACGTAGCTCTGGAAACACCATATATTTT | TRBJ1-3 | - | TRBV29-1 | -
CASSPRDRVTEAFF | TGTGCCAGCAGCCCCCGAGACAGGGTCACTGAAGCTTTCTTT | TRBJ1-1 | TRBD1 | TRBV7-9 | few
CASSLGLAGGDYNEQFF | TGTGCCAGCAGCCTCGGACTAGCGGGAGGAGATTACAATGAGCAGTTCTTC | TRBJ2-1 | TRBD2 | TRBV13 | -
CASSLRDRGTEAFF | TGTGCCAGCAGTTTACGAGACAGGGGAACTGAAGCTTTCTTT | TRBJ1-1 | TRBD1 | TRBV28 | -
CASSLGVAQETQYF | TGTGCCAGCAGCCTAGGGGTCGCACAGGAGACCCAGTACTTC | TRBJ2-5 | - | TRBV9 | -
CASSWTGPTGELFF | TGTGCCAGCAGCTGGACAGGGCCCACCGGGGAGCTGTTTTTT | TRBJ2-2 | TRBD1 | TRBV2 | -
CASSVEEGGQPQHF | TGTGCCAGCAGCGTAGAGGAAGGCGGTCAGCCCCAGCATTTT | TRBJ1-5 | - | TRBV9 | once
CASSTPTGAGEKLFF | TGTGCCAGCAGCACTCCTACAGGGGCGGGTGAAAAACTGTTTTTT | TRBJ1-4 | TRBD1 | TRBV28 | -
CASSIPGQSFYEQYF | TGCGCCAGCAGCATTCCGGGACAATCTTTCTACGAGCAGTACTTC | TRBJ2-7 | - | TRBV5-1 | -
CASSQDLSGGSTDTQYF | TGCGCCAGCAGCCAAGATCTGTCGGGCGGGAGCACAGATACGCAGTATTTT | TRBJ2-3 | - | TRBV4-3 | -
CASSLGTGGFDGYTF | TGTGCCAGCAGCTTAGGGACAGGGGGCTTCGATGGCTACACCTTC | TRBJ1-2 | TRBD1 | TRBV11-2 | once
CASGGQGFSNEKLFF | TGTGCCAGCGGGGGACAGGGGTTCTCTAATGAAAAACTGTTTTTT | TRBJ1-4 | TRBD1 | TRBV27 | -
CASSLGWTGGSREQYF | TGTGCCAGCAGCTTAGGATGGACAGGGGGCTCGAGGGAGCAGTACTTC | TRBJ2-7 | TRBD1 | TRBV7-2 | -
CASSAHSGRDEQFF | TGTGCCAGTAGTGCACATAGCGGGAGGGATGAGCAGTTCTTC | TRBJ2-1 | TRBD2 | TRBV19 | few
CASSPGQGRFRQYF | TGTGCCAGCAGTCCGGGACAGGGGCGATTTCGGCAGTACTTC | TRBJ2-5 | TRBD1 | TRBV2 | -
CAWSRTSGGYEQYF | TGTGCCTGGAGTCGGACTAGCGGGGGATACGAGCAGTACTTC | TRBJ2-7 | TRBD2 | TRBV30 | -
CASSQSGGRHEQYF | TGCGCCAGCAGCCAATCCGGAGGGAGGCACGAGCAGTACTTC | TRBJ2-7 | - | TRBV4-3 | -
CASRAGINEKLFF | TGTGCCTCCCGGGCAGGGATAAATGAAAAACTGTTTTTT | TRBJ1-4 | - | TRBV10-3 | -
CASSPHRTGWGYEQYF | TGTGCCAGCAGCCCACACCGGACAGGGTGGGGCTACGAGCAGTACTTC | TRBJ2-7 | TRBD1 | TRBV7-2 | many
CASSPRGGNTGELFF | TGTGCCAGCAGCCCCCGAGGGGGGAACACCGGGGAGCTGTTTTTT | TRBJ2-2 | - | TRBV9 | -
CASSLLSGTGDNEQFF | TGTGCCAGCAGCTTACTATCCGGGACAGGGGACAATGAGCAGTTCTTC | TRBJ2-1 | TRBD1 | TRBV5-6 | few
CASSLSPGGSYEQYF | TGTGCCAGCAGCCTGAGTCCAGGGGGTTCCTACGAGCAGTACTTC | TRBJ2-7 | TRBD1 | TRBV5-5 | -
CAISQIGDADTQYF | TGTGCCATCAGCCAGATAGGAGACGCAGATACGCAGTATTTT | TRBJ2-3 | - | TRBV10-3 | -
CASRDSSSYNSPLHF | TGTGCCAGCAGGGACAGTAGCTCCTATAATTCACCCCTCCACTTT | TRBJ1-6 | - | TRBV6-1 | -
CASSLRDTGTHNQPQHF | TGTGCCAGCAGCTTACGGGACACAGGGACCCACAATCAGCCCCAGCATTTT | TRBJ1-5 | - | TRBV7-2 | -
CASSLSTGTVYGYTF | TGTGCCAGCAGCTTATCAACAGGGACGGTCTATGGCTACACCTTC | TRBJ1-2 | - | TRBV7-2 | -